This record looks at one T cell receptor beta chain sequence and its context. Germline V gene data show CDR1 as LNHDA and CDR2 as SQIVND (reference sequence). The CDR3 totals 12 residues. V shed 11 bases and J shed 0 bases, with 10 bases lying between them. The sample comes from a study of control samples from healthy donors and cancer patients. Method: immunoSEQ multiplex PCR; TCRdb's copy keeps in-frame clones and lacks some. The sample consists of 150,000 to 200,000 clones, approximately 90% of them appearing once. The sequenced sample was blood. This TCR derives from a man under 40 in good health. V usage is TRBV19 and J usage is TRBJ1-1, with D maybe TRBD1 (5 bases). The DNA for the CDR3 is TGTGCCTTTGGGACTTTGAACACTGAAGCTTTCTTT. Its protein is CAFGTLNTEAFF.